This TCR beta chain stems from a study of shared clonotypes between healthy human individuals. The CDR3 has 13 amino acids. Trimming removed 8 bases at V and 1 base at J, with 9 bases between. The V gene's germline CDR1 is ENHRY and CDR2 SYGVKD. Produced via immunoSEQ multiplex PCR; TCRdb's table is partial and in-frame only. The repertoire consists of millions of clones, with approximately 95% occurring once and the leading ten covering 0.13%. The TCR originated in a man aged 18 to 29 in good health. The sample comprised naive CD4+ T cells sorted from blood. Specified subset: CD45RA+ positively selected. The V and J genes are TRBV10-3 and TRBJ1-3; D is possibly TRBD1 (5 bases). CDR3 protein: CAIVGGSGNTIYF. CDR3 DNA sequence: TGTGCCATCGTGGGGGGTTCTGGAAACACCATATATTTT.